This TCR beta chain was recovered during a study of shared clonotypes between healthy human individuals. On the study more broadly: Donors had three CD4 naive, three CD4 memory, two CD8 naive and one CD8 memory plate apiece. Whole-study findings and limits: Clonotype sharing among donors, it was expected, would be affected by sequencing depth.

This was a deep-level run. DNA at 150 to 200 ng, around 30,000 T cell genomes, went into sorted-subset replicate PCRs. Data came from immunoSEQ multiplex PCR; TCRdb stores just in-frame clones and leaves some out. The table includes 2 million to 2.5 million clones, over 85% detected once. This CDR3 comprises 14 residues. The ends were cut back, 4 bases at V and 2 bases at J, with 11 bases in the middle. From germline, CDR1 is SGHRS and CDR2 YFSETQ. A note on this clone: The antigen remains undetermined.

V is TRBV5-1 and J is TRBJ2-3; D not resolved. The sequence was obtained from a man aged 18 to 30 in good health. Some clones in this sample may be carry-over from other donors' samples. The sample taken for sequencing was naive CD4+ T cells from PBMCs. Subset given: CD45RA+ positively selected. The CDR3 region has the DNA TGCGCCAGCAGCCTAAGAAGCATCACAGATACGCAGTATTTT. Translation gives CASSLRSITDTQYF.